Listed here is a single TCR beta chain. Which cohort a participant joined came from the clinical history participants gave. Resolution of symptoms, clearance, or two negative PCRs was present in recovered Cohort 3 donors. This sample is part of a study of blood T cell repertoires in COVID-19. Whole-study context: Nucleic acid was either cDNA or gDNA, and it came from T cells, B-cell-depleted T cells, or PBMCs.

Repertoires were generated with immunoSEQ multiplex PCR, while TCRdb's copy carries only in-frame clones and drops some. The table lists 150,000 or so clones, over 75% of them singletons. V dropped 4 bases and J dropped 1 base, with 14 bases sitting between them. Per the germline V gene, CDR1 is SGHKS and CDR2 is YYEKEE (reference sequence). The CDR3 loop spans 15 amino acids. This clonotype originated in a woman between 45 and 65 years old who had recovered from COVID-19. V and J are TRBV5-5 and TRBJ1-1, with D tentatively TRBD1 (5 bases). The sequenced material came from PBMCs or T cells enriched from blood (not recorded which). CDR3 sequence reads: CASSLLARANTEAFF. CDR3 DNA sequence: TGTGCCAGCAGCCTGCTGGCCAGGGCGAACACTGAAGCTTTCTTT.